This TCR beta chain was sequenced during a study of cytomegalovirus exposure and HLA in healthy donors. The wider study: In terms of ancestry, the Caucasian-associated cluster contained about 81% of the roughly 400 genotyped donors. General study findings and limits: On later analysis, the bulk of CMV-associated TCR beta chains appeared to be HLA-restricted. Most TCR sequences were seen very rarely across donors, but some public TCRs occurred in many. Immune exposure was documented only through CMV serostatus.

Turning to this clone: Its target is unknown.

V dropped 2 bases and J dropped 5 bases, with 12 bases sitting between them. Per germline, CDR1 SEHNR and CDR2 FQNEAQ (reference sequence). The CDR3 spans 14 residues. PCR amplification relied on 60 Vbeta primers (plus 13 Jbeta primers). Sequenced by immunoSEQ multiplex PCR; TCRdb stores in-frame clones only, minus some. The sample contains under 200,000 clones, over 65% of which appear only once. This chain connects TRBV7-9 to TRBJ2-5; possible D gene TRBD1, 5 bases. The sequence was obtained from a woman aged 40 to 50 in good health and CMV-seropositive. The source material was PBMCs. The CDR3 region is CASSLSRVSETQYF. CDR3 nucleotide sequence: TGTGCCAGCAGCTTATCCAGGGTCTCCGAGACCCAGTACTTC.